A selection of T cell receptor beta chains follows, all from one sample in a study of blood T cell repertoires in COVID-19. Sequencing used immunoSEQ multiplex PCR; TCRdb keeps in-frame clones, though not all of them. The sample has 65,000 to 95,000 clones, over 70% seen once. The sample taken for sequencing was peripheral blood. The receptor set was obtained from a human donor in a cohort sampled during active COVID-19. The CDR3 runs from the conserved cysteine through the conserved F or W. A D gene is named only where the DNA matches it firmly. Clone size, where shown, is once, few, many, or a class for clones that have expanded.

TRBV3-1/TRBV3-2	.	TRBJ2-7	.	CASSQERGSSYEQYF	TGTGCCAGCAGCCAAGAACGGGGAAGCTCCTACGAGCAGTACTTC
TRBV9	.	TRBJ2-1	few	CASSPRVSSYNEQFF	TGTGCCAGCAGCCCCCGAGTTAGCTCCTACAATGAGCAGTTCTTC
TRBV7-2	TRBD1	TRBJ2-3	.	CASSGLSTGSTDTQYF	TGTGCCAGCAGCGGCCTTTCGACAGGGAGCACAGATACGCAGTATTTT
TRBV6-5	TRBD1	TRBJ1-2	.	CASRALGQSYGYTF	TGTGCCAGCAGGGCCCTGGGACAGAGCTATGGCTACACCTTC
TRBV3-1/TRBV3-2	.	TRBJ2-1	.	CASSQRTGSLDGSYNEQFF	TGTGCCAGCAGCCAAAGAACAGGGTCATTGGACGGCTCCTACAATGAGCAGTTCTTC
TRBV4-3	.	TRBJ1-2	once	CASSQEAGENYGYTF	TGCGCCAGCAGCCAAGAAGCGGGCGAGAACTATGGCTACACCTTC
TRBV11-2	.	TRBJ1-2	.	CASSLESRGYTF	TGTGCCAGCAGCTTAGAGTCGCGAGGCTACACCTTC
TRBV19	TRBD2	TRBJ2-2	.	CASAGGRDTGELFF	TGTGCCAGCGCTGGCGGGAGGGACACCGGGGAGCTGTTTTTT
TRBV7-9	.	TRBJ1-1	.	CASSDSSRTEAFF	TGTGCCAGCAGTGACAGTTCGCGAACTGAAGCTTTCTTT
TRBV6-4	.	TRBJ2-3	.	CASSDSIRGGYPLDTQYF	TGTGCCAGCAGTGACTCGATTAGGGGCGGATATCCCTTAGATACGCAGTATTTT
TRBV21-1	.	TRBJ2-1	.	CASSKVGREMGGDEQFF	TGTGCCAGCAGCAAAGTTGGGAGGGAGATGGGGGGCGATGAGCAGTTCTTC
TRBV30	TRBD1	TRBJ2-2	.	CAWNTGTANTGELFF	TGTGCCTGGAATACCGGGACAGCGAACACCGGGGAGCTGTTTTTT
TRBV28	.	TRBJ1-5	.	CASSSEPPGIRQPQHF	TGTGCCAGCAGCTCAGAACCTCCAGGGATCCGACAGCCCCAGCATTTT
TRBV12-5	.	TRBJ2-5	.	CASGNLSWGEETQYF	TGTGCTAGTGGTAACCTCTCTTGGGGGGAAGAGACCCAGTACTTC
TRBV24-1	.	TRBJ1-3	few	CATSDADSTDGNTIYF	TGTGCCACCAGTGATGCCGACAGTACGGATGGAAACACCATATATTTT
TRBV6-5	TRBD1	TRBJ1-2	.	CASSYFDRGDGYTF	TGTGCCAGCAGTTACTTCGACAGGGGAGACGGCTACACCTTC
TRBV5-1	.	TRBJ1-5	.	CASSPGTPNQPQHF	TGCGCCAGCAGCCCAGGCACACCGAATCAGCCCCAGCATTTT
TRBV7-2	TRBD2	TRBJ2-5	.	CASTLRSGGGGETQYF	TGTGCCAGCACCTTGAGGAGCGGGGGCGGGGGGGAGACCCAGTACTTC
TRBV28	TRBD2	TRBJ2-3	few	CASSLALPGLAGVSDTQYF	TGTGCCAGCAGTTTAGCCCTACCGGGACTAGCGGGAGTTTCAGATACGCAGTATTTT
TRBV6-5	.	TRBJ2-6	.	CALGLSGANVLTF	TGTGCCCTCGGACTCTCTGGGGCCAACGTCCTGACTTTC
TRBV9	TRBD2	TRBJ2-5	.	CASSTSGAASETQYF	TGTGCCAGCAGTACCAGCGGGGCGGCTTCTGAGACCCAGTACTTC
TRBV29-1	.	TRBJ2-7	.	CSVYNRDGYEQYF	TGCAGCGTTTATAACAGGGACGGCTACGAGCAGTACTTC
TRBV7-8	.	TRBJ1-2	.	CASSLNGVGKGYGYTF	TGTGCCAGCAGCTTAAATGGAGTGGGAAAGGGGTATGGCTACACCTTC
TRBV5-1	TRBD1	TRBJ1-1	.	CASSLGDREWRLNTEAFF	TGCGCCAGCAGCTTGGGGGACAGGGAATGGAGATTAAACACTGAAGCTTTCTTT
TRBV4-1	TRBD2	TRBJ2-3	once	CASSRLELADTDTQYF	TGCGCCAGCAGCCGACTGGAACTAGCGGACACAGATACGCAGTATTTT
TRBV7-2	.	TRBJ2-5	.	CASSTNRETQYF	TGTGCCAGCAGCACCAATCGGGAGACCCAGTACTTC
TRBV11-2	TRBD1	TRBJ1-5	once	CASSMDRVSNQPQHF	TGTGCCAGCAGCATGGACAGGGTCAGCAATCAGCCCCAGCATTTT
TRBV28	TRBD2	TRBJ2-1	.	CASRTSGVSYNEQFF	TGTGCCAGCAGAACGAGCGGGGTATCCTACAATGAGCAGTTCTTC
TRBV6-5	TRBD1	TRBJ1-2	.	CASSNRGNGYTF	TGTGCCAGCAGCAACAGGGGGAATGGCTACACCTTC
TRBV5-1	TRBD2	TRBJ2-3	once	CASSQTSETDTQYF	TGCGCCAGCAGCCAGACTAGCGAAACAGATACGCAGTATTTT
TRBV19	TRBD1	TRBJ1-2	.	CASAREGQGSYGYTF	TGTGCCAGTGCCCGAGAGGGACAGGGATCCTATGGCTACACCTTC
TRBV20-1	TRBD2	TRBJ2-7	.	CSASRGDEQYF	TGCAGTGCTTCTCGGGGGGACGAGCAGTACTTC
TRBV4-1	.	TRBJ1-6	.	CASSQDGYNSPLHF	TGCGCCAGCAGCCAAGACGGGTATAATTCACCCCTCCACTTT
TRBV28	TRBD1	TRBJ1-1	.	CASSLFSPRRTGAKEAFF	TGTGCCAGCAGTTTATTTTCCCCCCGGAGGACAGGGGCGAAGGAGGCTTTCTTT
TRBV7-9	TRBD1	TRBJ1-1	.	CASSGSGTGYTEAFF	TGTGCCAGCAGCGGATCCGGGACAGGGTACACTGAAGCTTTCTTT
TRBV4-3	TRBD2	TRBJ2-3	.	CASSQLGVGLAADTQYF	TGCGCCAGCAGCCAACTAGGAGTTGGACTAGCGGCAGATACGCAGTATTTT
TRBV9	.	TRBJ1-5	.	CASSLGGGNQPQHF	TGTGCCAGCAGCCTCGGCGGCGGCAATCAGCCCCAGCATTTT
TRBV2	.	TRBJ2-7	.	CASGDTGQNYEQYF	TGTGCCAGTGGAGATACAGGGCAGAACTACGAGCAGTACTTC
TRBV30	TRBD1	TRBJ2-5	.	CAWSIPGTGIRETQYF	TGTGCCTGGAGTATTCCCGGGACAGGTATTCGGGAGACCCAGTACTTC
TRBV19	.	TRBJ1-4	.	CASSIQGTTNEKLFF	TGTGCCAGTAGTATTCAGGGAACCACTAATGAAAAACTGTTTTTT
TRBV19	TRBD1	TRBJ1-1	.	CASTQQGGTEAFF	TGTGCCTCCACCCAACAGGGGGGCACTGAAGCTTTCTTT
TRBV6-1	TRBD1	TRBJ1-1	.	CASSEYRGLLDTEAFF	TGTGCCAGCAGTGAATACAGGGGGTTGTTGGACACTGAAGCTTTCTTT
TRBV7-8	TRBD1	TRBJ2-1	few	CASSFDRGRENEQFF	TGTGCCAGCAGCTTCGACAGGGGGCGTGAAAATGAGCAGTTCTTC
TRBV7-2	TRBD2	TRBJ2-3	.	CASSRGTSGGGTDTQYF	TGTGCCAGCAGCCGCGGGACTAGCGGCGGGGGCACAGATACGCAGTATTTT
TRBV12-3/TRBV12-4	TRBD1	TRBJ1-3	.	CASTRQGSIYF	TGTGCCAGCACCCGACAGGGGTCCATATATTTT
TRBV30	TRBD2	TRBJ2-3	.	CAWRPASGSTDTQYF	TGTGCCTGGAGGCCCGCTAGCGGAAGCACAGATACGCAGTATTTT
TRBV9	TRBD2	TRBJ2-3	.	CASNVDEGFSYSGSTDTQYF	TGTGCCAGCAACGTAGATGAGGGGTTTTCCTATAGCGGGAGCACAGATACGCAGTATTTT
TRBV4-1	TRBD1	TRBJ2-1	.	CASSQFLQGVNEQFF	TGCGCCAGCAGCCAATTCCTGCAGGGGGTCAATGAGCAGTTCTTC
TRBV30	.	TRBJ1-1	.	CAWSVREPRNTEAFF	TGTGCCTGGAGTGTACGGGAACCAAGGAACACTGAAGCTTTCTTT
TRBV6-5	.	TRBJ2-5	.	CASSYSGTIQETQYF	TGTGCCAGCAGTTACTCGGGGACAATCCAAGAGACCCAGTACTTC
TRBV11-2	.	TRBJ2-5	.	CASSLDRWASKGETQYF	TGTGCCAGCAGCTTAGATCGATGGGCTAGCAAAGGAGAGACCCAGTACTTC